A selection of T cell receptor beta chains follows, all from one sample in a study of T cell repertoires in cytomegalovirus infection. Each CDR3 protein gets one entry after TCRdb re-called the reads with MiXCR. The repertoire holds roughly 310,000 distinct CDR3 sequences, with about 27% as singletons. These receptors lack a known antigen. Sequencing was performed on cultured PBMCs, taken from culture after CMV antigen stimulation. The origin of the receptors is a human donor in good health (CMV status not recorded). Some clones in this sample may be carry-over from other donors' samples. The CDR3 runs from the conserved cysteine through the conserved F or W. The D gene is left open where the match is weak. Clone size appears in some rows only: once, few, many, or a class for an expanded clone.

clone_size,j_call,v_call,d_call,cdr3_nt,cdr3_aa
NA,TRBJ2-3,TRBV29-1,NA,TGCAGCGTTGAAGATTGGGGGAGGGACACCCTCACAGATACGCAGTATTTT,CSVEDWGRDTLTDTQYF
NA,TRBJ2-3,TRBV19,NA,TGTGCCAGTACCTCACCCGGGACCAGAGCAGATACGCAGTATTTT,CASTSPGTRADTQYF
NA,TRBJ1-4,TRBV19,NA,TGTGCCAGTAGTATGGAGAGGGGGAGTGAAAAACTGTTTTTT,CASSMERGSEKLFF
NA,TRBJ1-5,TRBV12-3/TRBV12-4,NA,TGTGCCAGCAGTTCCTCAATAAGCCAGCCCCAGCATTTT,CASSSSISQPQHF
NA,TRBJ2-1,TRBV6-1,NA,TGTGCCAGCTCCTCCGATAGGGGGAGCTCCTACAATGAGCAGTTCTTC,CASSSDRGSSYNEQFF
few,TRBJ1-4,TRBV25-1,NA,TGTGCCAGCAGTGAAAGTCGCGCCCGTGGGGGGGAAAAACTGTTTTTT,CASSESRARGGEKLFF
few,TRBJ1-1,TRBV7-6,NA,TGTGCCAGCAGCTCTTATGACGGGGACACTGAAGCTTTCTTT,CASSSYDGDTEAFF
few,TRBJ2-3,TRBV12-3/TRBV12-4,NA,TGTGCCAGCAGTCCTAACAGGGTCACAGATACGCAGTATTTT,CASSPNRVTDTQYF
few,TRBJ1-3,TRBV7-2,NA,TGTGCCAGCAGCTTAGAACGGGGCGCTGGAAACACCATATATTTT,CASSLERGAGNTIYF
few,TRBJ2-7,TRBV28,NA,TGTGCCAGCAGTTTGGCTGGGGGGCACGAGCAGTACTTC,CASSLAGGHEQYF
NA,TRBJ1-1,TRBV2,NA,TGTGCCAGCAGGCCGGGGGGGTGGGGCACTGAAGCTTTCTTT,CASRPGGWGTEAFF
NA,TRBJ1-3,TRBV4-1,NA,TGTGCCAGCAGCCAAGATTCCCAGGACAGCTCTGGAAACACCATATATTTT,CASSQDSQDSSGNTIYF
few,TRBJ1-3,TRBV2,TRBD1,TGTGCCAGCGGCCGGGACAGGAGCTCTGGAAACACCATATATTTT,CASGRDRSSGNTIYF
few,TRBJ1-4,TRBV19,TRBD1,TGTGCCAGTAGTATCGGACAGGCCGGGGCTAATGAAAAACTGTTTTTT,CASSIGQAGANEKLFF
NA,TRBJ2-1,TRBV4-1,NA,TGCGCCAGCAGCCAAGTCGGGGATGAGCAGTTCTTC,CASSQVGDEQFF
few,TRBJ2-3,TRBV7-6,NA,TGTGCCAGCAGCTTAGTTTCAGGAGGATCGTCAGATACGCAGTATTTT,CASSLVSGGSSDTQYF
few,TRBJ2-7,TRBV20-1,NA,TGCAGTGCTAGAGATTCCTTAGAACCTTGGGGCTACGAGCAGTACTTC,CSARDSLEPWGYEQYF
NA,TRBJ2-5,TRBV20-1,TRBD1,TGCAGTGCCGGGGACAGGGGGCTTATTGAGACCCAGTACTTC,CSAGDRGLIETQYF
few,TRBJ1-2,TRBV12-3/TRBV12-4,TRBD1,TGTGCCAGCAGTCCAGGGACAGGGGCCAATAACTATGGCTACACCTTC,CASSPGTGANNYGYTF
NA,TRBJ2-3,TRBV4-2,NA,TGTGCCAGCAGCCAAGATCGGCGGGGCACAGATACGCAGTATTTT,CASSQDRRGTDTQYF
once,TRBJ2-1,TRBV12-3/TRBV12-4,TRBD2,TGTGCCAGCAGTTTATCGACTAGCGGGAATAGGAATGAGCAGTTCTTC,CASSLSTSGNRNEQFF
NA,TRBJ2-2,TRBV7-8,NA,TGTGCCAGCAGCCGTAGTGGGGGGATCACCGGGGAGCTGTTTTTT,CASSRSGGITGELFF
NA,TRBJ1-1,TRBV28,NA,TGTGCCAGCAGCAAACACTTGAACACTGAAGCTTTCTTT,CASSKHLNTEAFF
many,TRBJ1-5,TRBV7-2,NA,TGTGCCAGCAGCTTCGCAGTCAATCAGCCCCAGCATTTT,CASSFAVNQPQHF
NA,TRBJ2-7,TRBV6-5,NA,TGTGCCAGCTTCTTTACTCCGGACAGCAGCTACGAGCAGTACTTC,CASFFTPDSSYEQYF
few,TRBJ2-1,TRBV9,NA,TGTGCCAGCAGCGTAGCTGGGGCCCTGAGCTCCTACAATGAGCAGTTCTTC,CASSVAGALSSYNEQFF
few,TRBJ2-2,TRBV10-3,NA,TGTGCCATCAGTGAGTCGACCGGAGGGACCGGGGAGCTGTTTTTT,CAISESTGGTGELFF
few,TRBJ2-7,TRBV5-1,TRBD1,TGCGCCAGCAGCCGGGACAGGGGGCCCACGAGGGAGCAGTACTTC,CASSRDRGPTREQYF
few,TRBJ1-4,TRBV7-6,TRBD1,TGTGCCAGCAGCTTCAGTCTTACAGGGGCTAATGAAAAACTGTTTTTT,CASSFSLTGANEKLFF
NA,TRBJ2-1,TRBV19,TRBD2,TGTGCCAGTAGTCAAGCGGGAGTGGCCTACAATGAGCAGTTCTTC,CASSQAGVAYNEQFF
few,TRBJ2-5,TRBV20-1,TRBD1,TGCAGTACTGGGGACAGGGCTGGGGAGACCCAGTACTTC,CSTGDRAGETQYF
few,TRBJ1-4,TRBV10-2,TRBD1,TGCGCCAGCAGGGAAGCAGGGGGCGGCCCAACTAATGAAAAACTGTTTTTT,CASREAGGGPTNEKLFF
NA,TRBJ2-3,TRBV24-1,NA,TGTGCCACCAGTGAGGTCGGGGGAGCAGATACGCAGTATTTT,CATSEVGGADTQYF
many,TRBJ1-4,TRBV10-3,TRBD1,TGTGCCATCAGTGAGCCGGGACAGGGAAAAGAAAAACTGTTTTTT,CAISEPGQGKEKLFF
few,TRBJ2-1,TRBV18,NA,TGTGCCAGCTCACCACCGGTGAAGGGGTCGAATGAGCAGTTCTTC,CASSPPVKGSNEQFF
few,TRBJ1-2,TRBV7-4,NA,TGTGCCAGCAGCTCAAGTCCCCAGAGAAACTATGGCTACACCTTC,CASSSSPQRNYGYTF
few,TRBJ1-1,TRBV19,NA,TGTGCCAGTAGTCCTCACCGGACGGCTGAAGCTTTCTTT,CASSPHRTAEAFF
NA,TRBJ1-3,TRBV12-3/TRBV12-4,NA,TGTGCCAGCAGTTTCGACGCCGCCTCTGGAAACACCATATATTTT,CASSFDAASGNTIYF
few,TRBJ1-5,TRBV28,NA,TGTGCCAGCAGTTTAAGCGGGTGGGCAGGCCAGCATTTT,CASSLSGWAGQHF
once,TRBJ2-6,TRBV19,NA,TGTGCCAGTAGCCTCACCCACTGGGCGTTTGGGTCTGGGGCCAACGTCCTGACTTTC,CASSLTHWAFGSGANVLTF
NA,TRBJ2-7,TRBV6-6,TRBD1,TGTGCCAGCAGAGGCGGGGACAGGGCTTACGAGCAGTACTTC,CASRGGDRAYEQYF
NA,TRBJ2-2,TRBV7-9,TRBD1,TGTGCCAGCAGCTTCCCACGCCTTCTGGGACAGGGGATAAGCGGCGGGGAGCTGTTTTTT,CASSFPRLLGQGISGGELFF
many,TRBJ1-1,TRBV7-2,NA,TGTGCCAGCAGCTTAGAGTTGGTCGGATCTGAAGCTTTCTTT,CASSLELVGSEAFF
NA,TRBJ1-2,TRBV5-1,NA,TGCGCCAGCAGCTTGAACACAGGCGAAGCTGGCTACACCTTC,CASSLNTGEAGYTF
few,TRBJ2-3,TRBV7-9,NA,TGTGCCAGCAGCCCACTGGACGGGACTCTCTTGTATACGCAGTATTTT,CASSPLDGTLLYTQYF
once,TRBJ1-5,TRBV20-1,NA,TGCAGTGCTAGCGCAGGGCCTCAGCTCCAGCATTTT,CSASAGPQLQHF
many,TRBJ1-1,TRBV11-1,NA,TGTGCCAGCAGGCCGGATTCCACTGAAGCTTTCTTT,CASRPDSTEAFF
NA,TRBJ1-2,TRBV7-8,NA,TGTGCCAGCAGCGGAGGATTGGAGTCTGGCTACACCTTC,CASSGGLESGYTF
few,TRBJ2-1,TRBV7-2,TRBD2,TGTGCCAGCAGCACTCTAGCGGGAGGGCCTCGGGAGCAGTTCTTC,CASSTLAGGPREQFF
NA,TRBJ2-3,TRBV6-2/TRBV6-3,TRBD2,TGTGCCAGCACCGCACTAGCGGGGGATTTCATTAGCACAGATACGCAGTATTTT,CASTALAGDFISTDTQYF
few,TRBJ1-1,TRBV7-9,NA,TGTGCCAGCAGCATGGGGGAGGGGATTTATAGAGCTTTCTTT,CASSMGEGIYRAFF
few,TRBJ2-2,TRBV7-9,TRBD2,TGTGCCAGCAGCTCCCTAGCGGGGGGGAACACCGGGGAGCTGTTTTTT,CASSSLAGGNTGELFF